Presented here are 5 T cell receptor beta chains from one specimen sequenced in a study of blood T cell repertoires in COVID-19. Generated by immunoSEQ multiplex PCR, the TCRdb table keeps only in-frame clones and is missing some. The repertoire includes some 240,000 clones, 85% of them detected once, and approximately 2.3% sits in the top ten. The specimen was peripheral blood. The receptor source for this set is a woman in her seventies with COVID-19, enrolled during active disease.

This clone was found once. This chain connects TRBV11-3 to TRBJ2-5, with 9 bases lining up with TRBD2. J gave up 5 bases and V 5 bases, and 15 bases lay outside the gene matches. There are 17 residues in the CDR3. Looked up from germline, CDR1 is SGHNT and CDR2 is YENEEA. CDR3 sequence: CASSPKGGSGGGETQYF. Here the CDR3 DNA reads TGTGCCAGCAGCCCAAAGGGAGGTAGCGGGGGAGGCGAGACCCAGTACTTC. Full variable domain (remainder filled in from reference TRBV11-3 and TRBJ2-5): EAGVVQSPRYKIIEKKQPVAFWCNPISGHNTLYWYLQNLGQGPELLIRYENEEAVDDSQLPKDRFSAERLKGVDSTLKIQPAELGDSAVYLCASSPKGGSGGGETQYFGPGTRLLVL.

The rearrangement joins TRBV2 to TRBJ2-3; 7 bases line up with TRBD2. Per the germline V gene, CDR1 is SNHLY and CDR2 is FYNNEI. After removal of 7 bases from V and 2 bases from J, the junction contained 9 bases not matched to a gene. The CDR3 totals 15 residues. The CDR3 is CASTRGGGNTDTQYF. In DNA, the CDR3 is TGTGCCAGCACCCGTGGCGGGGGAAACACAGATACGCAGTATTTT.

V gene TRBV3-1 (or the pseudogene TRBV3-2) combines with J gene TRBJ2-1, with 11 bases that match TRBD2. Unmatched junction bases numbered 2, after V lost 1 base and J lost 3 bases. The germline CDR1 and CDR2 sequences are LGHDT and YNNKEL (reference sequence). The CDR3 length is 16 residues. As DNA, the CDR3 is TGTGCCAGCAGCCAAGGACTAGCGGGATTCTACAATGAGCAGTTCTTC. Translating it yields CASSQGLAGFYNEQFF.

The rearrangement joins TRBV7-2 to TRBJ2-7; 7 bases align to TRBD1. Germline V gene lookup returns CDR1 SGHTA and CDR2 FQGNSA. The CDR3 is 15 residues long. V dropped 5 bases and J dropped 0; count of bases not matched to a gene: 7. The CDR3 loop reads CASSLTGAASYEQYF. CDR3 coding DNA: TGTGCCAGCAGCCTCACAGGGGCGGCCTCCTACGAGCAGTACTTC.

This chain links TRBV5-5 with TRBJ2-1, with 9 bases fitting TRBD1. Per the germline V gene, CDR1 is SGHKS and CDR2 is YYEKEE (reference sequence). V lost 7 bases, J lost 1 base, and 6 bases stayed unmatched. This CDR3 region has 15 residues. CDR3 region: CASSQGAQSYNEQFF. CDR3 in DNA: TGTGCCAGCTCACAGGGGGCCCAATCCTACAATGAGCAGTTCTTC.